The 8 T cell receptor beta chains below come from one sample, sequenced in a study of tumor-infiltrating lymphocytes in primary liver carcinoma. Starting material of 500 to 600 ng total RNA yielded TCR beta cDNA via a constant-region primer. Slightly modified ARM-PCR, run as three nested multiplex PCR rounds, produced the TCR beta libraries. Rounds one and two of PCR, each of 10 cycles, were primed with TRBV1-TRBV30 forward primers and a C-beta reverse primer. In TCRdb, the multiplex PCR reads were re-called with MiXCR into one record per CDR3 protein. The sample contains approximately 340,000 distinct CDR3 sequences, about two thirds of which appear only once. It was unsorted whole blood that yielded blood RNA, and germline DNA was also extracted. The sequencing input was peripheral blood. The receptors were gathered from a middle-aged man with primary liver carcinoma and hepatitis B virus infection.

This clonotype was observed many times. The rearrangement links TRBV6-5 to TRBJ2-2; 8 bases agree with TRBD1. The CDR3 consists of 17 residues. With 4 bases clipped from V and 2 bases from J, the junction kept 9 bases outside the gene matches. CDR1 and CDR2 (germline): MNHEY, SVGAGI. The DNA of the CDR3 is TGTGCCAGCAGTTCCCCCCTAACAGGGGGAAACACCGGGGAGCTGTTTTTT. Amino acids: CASSSPLTGGNTGELFF.

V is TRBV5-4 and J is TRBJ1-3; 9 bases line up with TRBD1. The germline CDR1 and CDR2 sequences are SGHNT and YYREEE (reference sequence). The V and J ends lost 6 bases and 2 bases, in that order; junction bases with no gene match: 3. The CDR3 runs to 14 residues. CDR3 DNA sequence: TGTGCCAGCAACTGGACAGGGGCTGGAAACACCATATATTTT. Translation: CASNWTGAGNTIYF.

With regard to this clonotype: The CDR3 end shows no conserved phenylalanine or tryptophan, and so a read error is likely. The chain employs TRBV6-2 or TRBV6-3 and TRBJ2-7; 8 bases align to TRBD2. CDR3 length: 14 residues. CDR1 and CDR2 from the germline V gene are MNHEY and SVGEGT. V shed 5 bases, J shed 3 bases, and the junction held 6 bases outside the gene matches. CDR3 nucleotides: TGTGCCAGCAGTCTTAGCGGGACCTTCTACGAGCAGTACTTA. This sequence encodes CASSLSGTFYEQYL.

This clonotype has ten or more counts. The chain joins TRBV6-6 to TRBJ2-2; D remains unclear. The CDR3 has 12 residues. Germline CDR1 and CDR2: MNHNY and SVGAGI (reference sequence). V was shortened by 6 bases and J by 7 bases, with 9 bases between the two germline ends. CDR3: CASSLPSGELFF. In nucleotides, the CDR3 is TGTGCCAGCAGCCTCCCTAGCGGGGAGCTGTTTTTT.

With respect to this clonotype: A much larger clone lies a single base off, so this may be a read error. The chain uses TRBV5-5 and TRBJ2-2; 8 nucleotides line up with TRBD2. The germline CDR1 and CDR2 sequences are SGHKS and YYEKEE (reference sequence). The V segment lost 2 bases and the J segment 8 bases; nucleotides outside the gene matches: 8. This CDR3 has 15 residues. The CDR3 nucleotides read TGTGCCAGCAGCTTATTTCTCGCGGGAGGAGGGGAGCTGTTTTTT. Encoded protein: CASSLFLAGGGELFF. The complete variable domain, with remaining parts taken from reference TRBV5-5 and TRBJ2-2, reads DAGVTQSPTHLIKTRGQQVTLRCSPISGHKSVSWYQQVLGQGPQFIFQYYEKEERGRGNFPDRFSARQFPNYSSELNVNALLLGDSALYLCASSLFLAGGGELFFGEGSRLTVL.

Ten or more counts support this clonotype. CDR3 region: CASSYSILPGSNEQFF. The CDR3 bases are TGTGCCAGCAGTTACTCGATTCTCCCGGGGAGCAATGAGCAGTTCTTC. The chain is built from TRBV6-5 and TRBJ2-1, with D possibly matching TRBD2 (5 bases). The germline V and J ends were trimmed by 0 bases and 6 bases, with 15 bases remaining between them. The germline CDR1 and CDR2 sequences are MNHEY and SVGAGI. The CDR3 is 16 amino acids.

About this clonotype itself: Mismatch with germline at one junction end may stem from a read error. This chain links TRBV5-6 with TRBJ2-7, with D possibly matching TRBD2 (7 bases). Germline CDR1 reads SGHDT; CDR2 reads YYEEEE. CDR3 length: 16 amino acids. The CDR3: CASSKIGGGALYDQYF. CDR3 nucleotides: TGTGCCAGCAGCAAGATCGGAGGGGGGGCCCTCTACGATCAGTACTTC. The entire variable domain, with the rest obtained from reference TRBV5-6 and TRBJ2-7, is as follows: DAGVTQSPTHLIKTRGQQVTLRCSPKSGHDTVSWYQQALGQGPQFIFQYYEEEERQRGNFPDRFSGHQFPNYSSELNVNALLLGDSALYLCASSKIGGGALYDQYFGPGTRLTVT.

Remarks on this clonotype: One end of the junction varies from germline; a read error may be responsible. The CDR3 region is CASSLARLALGEKETEYF. Written as DNA, the CDR3 is TGTGCCAGCAGCCTAGCGAGGCTAGCCCTGGGAGAAAAAGAGACCGAGTACTTC. This sequence joins TRBV11-2 and TRBJ2-5, with D maybe TRBD2 (6 bases). The length of the CDR3 is 18 residues. The V gene's germline CDR1 is SGHAT and CDR2 FQNNGV.